This TCR beta chain was recorded in a study of blood T cell repertoires in COVID-19. Whole-study context: Acute and convalescent COVID-19 specimens originated in the United States, Italy and Spain. Nucleic acid was either cDNA or gDNA, and it came from T cells, B-cell-depleted T cells, or PBMCs.

Authors' processing steps: Amplified reference gene primers provided the basis for estimating nucleated cell counts. Assay used: immunoSEQ multiplex PCR; TCRdb lists only in-frame clones, some missing. V and J calls and clone size are copied from that table; D and trimming were computed from the DNA. The table includes 110,000 or so clones, just under 90% detected once. Per germline, CDR1 SGHTA and CDR2 FQGNSA. V was clipped by 5 bases and J by 5 bases; unmatched bases: 6. The CDR3 covers 14 residues. The V call is TRBV7-2, the J call TRBJ1-2; 9 nucleotides match TRBD1. This clonotype was obtained from a woman aged 50 to 65 with acute or convalescent COVID-19. The sample consisted of peripheral blood. The CDR3 region is CASSAGDRAYGYTF. The CDR3 DNA reads TGTGCCAGCAGCGCAGGGGACAGGGCTTATGGCTACACCTTC.